This TCR beta chain was identified in a study of T cells after yellow fever vaccination. Study-level background: Fractions low in cell number were prepared with SMART-Seq v4 Ultra Low Input.

Whole-study results and caveats: Clonotype sharing between CD4 and CD8 compartments was small. FACS-sorted repertoires could contain abundant clonotypes contaminating from the bulk population.

This clonotype was observed a few times. Its specificity is unknown. Germline-derived CDR1 and CDR2 are LGHNA and YNFKEQ. The CDR3 is 15 residues long. Between the trimmed V and J ends, which lost 0 bases and 2 bases, there was a span of 11 bases. 5'RACE template switching produced TCR cDNA carrying a universal primer site and UMIs. TCRdb used MiXCR to reprocess the 5' RACE reads, holding one entry per CDR3 protein. This table holds 100,000 to 150,000 distinct CDR3 sequences, under 9% found once. The chain recombines TRBV4-2 with TRBJ2-7; the D is unclear. Sequenced material: CD8+ T cells sorted from PBMCs, taken on the day of the yellow fever booster vaccination. The TCR sequence derives from a man younger than 35 who received the YFV17D yellow fever vaccine. The CDR3: CASSQEDGRPYEQYF. CDR3 in DNA: TGTGCCAGCAGCCAAGAGGACGGCCGTCCCTACGAGCAGTACTTC.